Shown below are 17 T cell receptor beta chains from a single sample sequenced in a study of early T cells in non-severe SARS-CoV-2 infection. TCRdb reprocessed the 5' RACE reads with MiXCR, giving one entry per CDR3 protein. Among some 87,000 distinct CDR3 sequences listed, more than 10% were seen once. The sample was whole blood. The receptors originated from an adult who was a healthcare worker with PCR-confirmed SARS-CoV-2 infection or an uninfected control (not recorded which).

The chain is built from TRBV6-2 or TRBV6-3 and TRBJ1-1; 7 positions match TRBD1. Germline assignment: CDR1 MNHEY and CDR2 SVGEGT. The CDR3 runs 13 residues. V trimming: 6 bases; J trimming: 7 bases; junction bases outside the gene matches: 8. DNA of the CDR3: TGTGCCAGCAGAGCAGGGGGAGGCGGTGAAGCTTTCTTT. This translates into CASRAGGGGEAFF.

This clonotype has a handful of counts. The gene calls are TRBV2 and TRBJ2-7, with D perhaps assigned TRBD1 or TRBD2 (5 bases each). The CDR3 runs 14 residues. Germline V lookup: CDR1 SNHLY, CDR2 FYNNEI. Trimming took off 6 bases at V and 2 bases at J, with 14 bases between the two ends. This CDR3 reads CASRGWDQAYEQYF. The CDR3 DNA reads as TGTGCCAGCAGGGGATGGGACCAAGCCTACGAGCAGTACTTC. The variable domain in full, completed from reference TRBV2 and TRBJ2-7, reads EPEVTQTPSHQVTQMGQEVILRCVPISNHLYFYWYRQILGQKVEFLVSFYNNEISEKSEIFDDQFSVERPDGSNFTLKIRSTKLEDSAMYFCASRGWDQAYEQYFGPGTRLTVT.

The chain has TRBV5-1 and TRBJ1-4; D possibly corresponds to TRBD1 (6 bases). With 5 bases removed from V and 14 bases from J, the gap between germline ends came to 19 bases. This CDR3 has 13 residues. Germline V gives CDR1 SGHRS, CDR2 YFSETQ. The CDR3 nucleotides read TGCGCCAGCAGACAGGGTAACAGCGCCGGCCTGTTTTTT. It translates to CASRQGNSAGLFF.

The chain recombines TRBV6-4 with TRBJ2-3, with D perhaps TRBD2 (6 bases). The germline V and J ends were trimmed by 3 bases and 1 base, with 11 bases remaining between them. Germline lookup yields CDR1 MRHNA and CDR2 SNTAGT. The CDR3 is 15 residues long. The chain's CDR3 is CASSEGTSGTDTQYF. The DNA for the CDR3 is TGTGCCAGCAGTGAGGGGACTTCGGGCACAGATACGCAGTATTTT.

This clonotype was seen a handful of times. The chain employs TRBV27 and TRBJ2-7; a weak D match, TRBD2 (5 bases). Trimming pared 6 bases from V and 5 bases from J, leaving 17 bases between. The CDR3 extends over 14 amino acids. CDR1 and CDR2 from the germline V gene are MNHEY and SMNVEV (reference sequence). CDR3 protein: CASSRSGYGNEQYF. CDR3 in DNA: TGTGCCAGCAGCCGCTCTGGGTACGGGAACGAGCAGTACTTC.

By sample share, this clonotype is medium-sized. In DNA, the CDR3 is TGTGCCAGCAGCGCAGGAAGCTCTGGGGCCAACGTCCTGACTTTC. It encodes CASSAGSSGANVLTF. This rearrangement joins TRBV6-2 or TRBV6-3 to TRBJ2-6; the D is unclear. Germline values: CDR1 MNHEY, CDR2 SVGEGT. The CDR3 is 15 residues long. Trimming stripped 6 bases from V and 0 bases from J, with 9 bases between.

The chain employs TRBV6-5 and TRBJ1-2; D is ambiguous. The V end lost 5 bases, the J end lost 4 bases, and 8 bases lay between the germline ends. Germline V gives CDR1 MNHEY, CDR2 SVGAGI. CDR3 length: 12 residues. For the CDR3, the DNA is TGTGCCAGCAGTAGTTGGAGCTATGGCTACACCTTC. This gives the protein CASSSWSYGYTF.

This clonotype occurred a few times. The V gene is TRBV10-3, the J gene TRBJ2-5, with D possibly matching TRBD1 (5 bases). Germline CDR1 ENHRY, CDR2 SYGVKD. The CDR3 length is 15 residues. V was pared by 3 bases and J by 2 bases, with 13 bases between. DNA for the CDR3: TGTGCCATCAGTGATGCCGAGACAGAACAAGAGACCCAGTACTTC. This translates into CAISDAETEQETQYF.

In its sample, this clonotype was seen many times. This chain links TRBV6-5 with TRBJ2-7, with no clear D. This CDR3 has 15 residues. Germline V gene lookup returns CDR1 MNHEY and CDR2 SVGAGI. V lost 2 bases and J lost 1, with 12 bases in between. CDR3: CASSYGQNPSYEQYF. The CDR3 nucleotides read TGTGCCAGCAGTTACGGCCAGAATCCATCCTACGAGCAGTACTTC.

This clonotype was seen at least ten times. The CDR3 region is CASSYSSSGAGRSGELFF. The CDR3 DNA follows: TGTGCCAGCAGTTACTCCTCTAGCGGGGCTGGAAGGTCCGGGGAGCTGTTTTTT. The chain employs TRBV6-6 and TRBJ2-2; 9 bases are a match to TRBD2. CDR1 and CDR2 (germline): MNHNY, SVGAGI (reference sequence). V lost 0 bases and J lost 6; bases outside the gene matches: 11. This CDR3 is built from 18 residues.

This clonotype has a count of ten or more. The genes are TRBV28 and TRBJ2-7, with 10 bases lining up with TRBD2. The CDR3 has 16 residues. Trimming removed 4 bases from V and 5 bases from J; junction bases left unmatched: 11. From germline, CDR1 is MDHEN and CDR2 SYDVKM. The CDR3, as DNA: TGTGCCAGCAGTTCCCCAGGGGGACTAGCGAGAGACGAGCAGTACTTC. Its translation: CASSSPGGLARDEQYF.

This clonotype was detected a few times. The rearrangement uses TRBV12-3 or TRBV12-4 and TRBJ2-7, with TRBD2 matching over 7 bases. The CDR3 covers 16 residues. The junction had 16 bases not matched to a gene; V was cut back by 5 bases and J by 6 bases. CDR3 protein: CASSPGIRAGVSEQYF. The CDR3 nucleotides read TGTGCCAGCAGTCCGGGGATTAGGGCGGGAGTTAGCGAGCAGTACTTC.

The gene calls are TRBV19 and TRBJ1-5; no firm D call. Trimming stripped 3 bases from V and 5 bases from J, with 5 bases between. Germline CDR1 reads LNHDA; CDR2 reads SQIVND (reference sequence). This CDR3 has 12 amino acids. For the CDR3, the DNA is TGTGCCAGTAGTATTGGGGATCAGCCCCAGCATTTT. Its protein is CASSIGDQPQHF. Full variable domain (remainder filled in from reference TRBV19 and TRBJ1-5): DGGITQSPKYLFRKEGQNVTLSCEQNLNHDAMYWYRQDPGQGLRLIYYSQIVNDFQKGDIAEGYSVSREKKESFPLTVTSAQKNPTAFYLCASSIGDQPQHFGDGTRLSIL.

This clonotype counts as medium-sized (0.01 to 0.1%). V gene TRBV6-4 combines with J gene TRBJ2-1; D not certain. With 4 bases removed from V and 3 bases from J, the gap between germline ends came to 7 bases. Germline lookup yields CDR1 MRHNA and CDR2 SNTAGT. The CDR3 contains 13 residues. As DNA, the CDR3 is TGTGCCAGCAGTGCAGGCGACTACAATGAGCAGTTCTTC. Protein: CASSAGDYNEQFF.

The sample holds a few counts of this clonotype. The rearrangement links TRBV20-1 to TRBJ2-1; TRBD2 agrees at 7 bases. Germline lookup yields CDR1 DFQATT and CDR2 SNEGSKA (reference sequence). The CDR3 sequence is 16 residues long. V lost 3 bases and J lost 0; bases outside the gene matches: 8. The CDR3 loop reads CSARSPSGSSYNEQFF. CDR3 DNA: TGCAGTGCTAGGTCCCCTAGCGGAAGCTCCTACAATGAGCAGTTCTTC.

This clonotype was picked up many times. The rearrangement joins TRBV12-3 or TRBV12-4 to TRBJ2-3; either TRBD1 or TRBD2 may fit D (5 bases each). This CDR3 is 17 amino acids long. Between the trimmed V and J ends, which lost 4 bases and 5 bases, there was a span of 22 bases. CDR3 region: CASSSPMRGHPIDTQYF. CDR3 bases: TGTGCCAGCAGTTCACCGATGAGGGGCCACCCCATAGATACGCAGTATTTT.

This clonotype was observed a handful of times. This sequence joins TRBV3-1 and TRBJ1-2; D is possibly TRBD1 (6 bases). CDR3 length: 15 residues. Trimming took 10 bases from V and 2 from J, leaving 20 bases between them. Germline V lookup: CDR1 LGHDT, CDR2 YNNKEL (reference sequence). CDR3 amino acids: CATGENWSGNYGYTF. The CDR3 nucleotides read TGTGCCACAGGGGAAAACTGGAGCGGGAACTATGGCTACACCTTC.